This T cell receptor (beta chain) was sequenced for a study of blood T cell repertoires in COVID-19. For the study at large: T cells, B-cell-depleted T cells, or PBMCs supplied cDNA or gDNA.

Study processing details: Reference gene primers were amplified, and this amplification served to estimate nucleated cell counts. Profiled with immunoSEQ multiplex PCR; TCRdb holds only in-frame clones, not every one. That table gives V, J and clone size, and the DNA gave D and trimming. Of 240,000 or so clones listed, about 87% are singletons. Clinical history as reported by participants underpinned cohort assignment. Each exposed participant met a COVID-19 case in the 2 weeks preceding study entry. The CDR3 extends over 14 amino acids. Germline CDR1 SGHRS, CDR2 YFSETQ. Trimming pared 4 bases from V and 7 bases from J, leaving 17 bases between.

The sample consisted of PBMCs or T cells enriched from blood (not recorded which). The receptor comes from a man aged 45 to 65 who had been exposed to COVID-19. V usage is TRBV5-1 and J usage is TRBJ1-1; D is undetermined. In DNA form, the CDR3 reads TGCGCCAGCAGCCCGACCAGCCCGCCGGGTGAAGCTTTCTTT. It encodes CASSPTSPPGEAFF.